These 15 T cell receptor beta chains were sequenced from one sample in a study of T-cell memory formation after mild COVID-19. TCRdb used MiXCR to reprocess the 5' RACE reads, holding one entry per CDR3 protein. The data hold around 250,000 distinct CDR3 sequences, with more than 8% observed a single time. The material sequenced was PBMCs or a T cell subset sorted from them (not recorded which). These receptor sequences come from a man aged 18 to 29 who had mild COVID-19 (a few samples of this study predate the infection). Cell type and time point are not known.

This chain connects TRBV19 to TRBJ2-3, with TRBD1 identical over 8 bases. V gave up 8 bases and J gave up 3 bases; unmatched junction bases: 7. CDR1 and CDR2 (germline): LNHDA, SQIVND (reference sequence). This CDR3 is built from 14 residues. This CDR3 reads CASRRTGPTDTQYF. DNA of the CDR3: TGTGCCAGTCGTCGGACAGGGCCGACAGATACGCAGTATTTT.

This chain connects TRBV11-2 to TRBJ2-3; TRBD1 or TRBD2 may be the D gene (6 bases each). The V and J ends lost 4 bases and 2 bases respectively, with 10 bases between them. This CDR3 has 14 residues. Germline V lookup: CDR1 SGHAT, CDR2 FQNNGV. The CDR3 protein is CASSSGAYTDTQYF. The CDR3 DNA sequence: TGTGCCAGCAGCTCGGGGGCCTACACAGATACGCAGTATTTT.

This clonotype was detected a few times. The chain carries TRBV4-3 and TRBJ2-2; a possible D gene is TRBD1 (5 bases). V shed 0 bases and J shed 2 bases, with 10 bases lying between them. The CDR3 covers 16 residues. Germline CDR1 reads LGHNA; CDR2 reads YSLEER. The CDR3 spells CASSQDGALNTGELFF. CDR3 sequence (DNA): TGCGCCAGCAGCCAAGATGGGGCGCTTAACACCGGGGAGCTGTTTTTT.

There are a few counts of this clonotype. The chain combines TRBV6-6 with TRBJ1-2; 8 bases are a match to TRBD1. This CDR3 has 15 amino acids. Germline CDR1 MNHNY, CDR2 SVGAGI (reference sequence). Trimming at V came to 5 bases and at J to 6 bases, leaving 11 bases not matched to a gene. The CDR3, as DNA: TGTGCCAGCAGTCAAGGACAGGGTGGGTCGAATGGCTACACCTTC. As protein: CASSQGQGGSNGYTF.

Of note for this clonotype: A much larger clone differs from this one at a single base, so this may be a read error. The chain employs TRBV12-3 or TRBV12-4 and TRBJ2-7; TRBD1 aligns across 9 bases. This CDR3 spans 14 amino acids. The CDR3 spells CASSRAGQGIEKYF. CDR3 coding DNA: TGTGCCAGTTCCAGGGCCGGACAGGGGATCGAGAAGTACTTC.

The chain couples TRBV7-2 to TRBJ1-5, with D unresolved. The V gene's germline CDR1 is SGHTA and CDR2 FQGNSA. Trimming cost V 2 bases and J 0 bases, with 17 bases left between them. This CDR3 is 18 amino acids long. The CDR3 is CASSLISGGPYSNQPQHF. Here the CDR3 DNA reads TGTGCCAGCAGCTTAATATCGGGCGGACCTTATAGCAATCAGCCCCAGCATTTT.

V and J are TRBV7-2 and TRBJ2-1, with 10 bases that match TRBD2. Germline V gene lookup returns CDR1 SGHTA and CDR2 FQGNSA. Germline trimming cut 6 bases from V and 0 bases from J; bases unmatched to any gene: 5. The CDR3 runs to 16 residues. The CDR3, as DNA: TGTGCCAGCAGGCGAGCGGGGGGGAGCTCCTACAATGAGCAGTTCTTC. The encoded protein is CASRRAGGSSYNEQFF.

This clonotype was found a few times. The chain recombines TRBV20-1 with TRBJ2-5; D tentatively reads TRBD1 or TRBD2 (5 bases each). Per germline, CDR1 DFQATT and CDR2 SNEGSKA (reference sequence). The V end was cut by 6 bases, the J end by 3 bases, with 20 bases between. This CDR3 is 15 amino acids long. The CDR3 DNA is TGCAGTGCCTCTCTTCCTACGGGGCAGAAAGAGACCCAGTACTTC. Translation: CSASLPTGQKETQYF.

This clonotype has just a few counts. The rearrangement links TRBV7-9 to TRBJ2-3, with 10 bases fitting TRBD1. CDR3 length: 16 amino acids. V shed 3 bases, J shed 0 bases, and the junction held 3 bases outside the gene matches. The germline CDR1 and CDR2 sequences are SEHNR and FQNEAQ (reference sequence). The CDR3 region has the DNA TGTGCCAGCAGCTTCGGACAGGGGGAGAGCACAGATACGCAGTATTTT. It translates to CASSFGQGESTDTQYF. The full variable domain, with the rest looked up from reference TRBV7-9 and TRBJ2-3, is DTGVSQNPRHKITKRGQNVTFRCDPISEHNRLYWYRQTLGQGPEFLTYFQNEAQLEKSRLLSDRFSAERPKGSFSTLEIQRTEQGDSAMYLCASSFGQGESTDTQYFGPGTRLTVL.

In its sample, this clonotype was seen a few times. CDR3 sequence reads: CASGEGAEAFF. DNA of the CDR3: TGTGCCAGCGGGGAGGGGGCTGAAGCTTTCTTT. The chain links TRBV6-2 or TRBV6-3 to TRBJ1-1, with D maybe TRBD1 (6 bases). With 8 bases removed from V and 6 bases from J, the gap between germline ends came to 10 bases. The V gene's germline CDR1 is MNHEY and CDR2 SVGEGT. This CDR3 contains 11 residues.

Details on this clonotype: Relative to the germline gene, one junction end is altered; a read error may explain this. This rearrangement joins TRBV30 to TRBJ2-4; D is perhaps TRBD1 (5 bases). CDR1 and CDR2 (germline): GTSNPN, SVGIG (reference sequence). The CDR3 has 12 residues. The CDR3 DNA reads TGTGCCTGGAGCAGACAGAACCCAGTTCCGACCTTC. Encoded protein: CAWSRQNPVPTF.

At least ten counts were recorded for this clonotype. The chain links TRBV29-1 to TRBJ1-3, with D possibly matching TRBD1 (5 bases). V lost 4 bases, J lost 4 bases, and 14 bases lay in between. The CDR3 totals 14 residues. Germline CDR1 reads SQVTM; CDR2 reads ANQGSEA. The chain's CDR3 is CSVADPGQGNTIYF. In DNA form, the CDR3 reads TGCAGCGTTGCAGACCCAGGGCAAGGAAACACCATATATTTT.

This clonotype has a handful of counts. V gene TRBV6-1 combines with J gene TRBJ2-2; possible D gene TRBD2, 6 bases. Germline values: CDR1 MNHNS, CDR2 SASEGT. Trimming took off 6 bases at V and 10 bases at J, with 21 bases between the two ends. The CDR3 totals 15 residues. This chain's CDR3 is CASRGRDSALEELFF. The CDR3 DNA reads as TGTGCCAGCAGAGGCAGGGACTCAGCGTTGGAGGAGCTGTTTTTT.

V is TRBV5-1 and J is TRBJ1-2, with TRBD1 as a possible D gene (5 bases). The V and J ends lost 2 bases and 4 bases respectively, with 15 bases between them. The CDR3 covers 15 residues. Germline V gives CDR1 SGHRS, CDR2 YFSETQ. The CDR3, as DNA: TGCGCCAGCAGCTTTCCGGGCACAGGCACCTATGGCTACACCTTC. Protein product: CASSFPGTGTYGYTF.

This clonotype turned up a few times. The chain couples TRBV29-1 to TRBJ2-1; D is perhaps TRBD2 (5 bases). The germline V gene encodes CDR1 SQVTM and CDR2 ANQGSEA. V lost 3 bases and J 9 bases, leaving 9 bases between the germline ends. There are 11 residues in the CDR3. Here the CDR3 DNA reads TGCAGCGTTGATGAGGGATTTGAGCAGTTCTTC. It translates to CSVDEGFEQFF.